This T cell receptor (beta chain) was observed in a study of technical replicates of blood from several donors. TCRdb keeps only in-frame clones here, not all; method: immunoSEQ multiplex PCR. The data contain about 81,000 clones, 96% of them seen just once; the ten biggest clones take up about 0.2%. Germline V gene lookup returns CDR1 SGDLS and CDR2 YYNGEE. CDR3 length equals 19 residues. With 4 bases removed from V and 7 bases from J, the gap between germline ends came to 27 bases. The specimen was T cells isolated from PBMCs. The TCR was taken from a human donor in good health. The rearrangement uses TRBV9 and TRBJ1-6, with D perhaps matching TRBD1 (5 bases). Written as DNA, the CDR3 is TGTGCCAGCAGCTACCAAGATAAGCTCCGAGACAGCTCGAATTCACCCCTCCACTTT. Protein product: CASSYQDKLRDSSNSPLHF.